These 16 T cell receptor beta chains came from one sample sequenced in a study of spatial heterogeneity in lung cancer. As for time point: sample taken at primary tumor resection. TCRdb reanalysed the 5' RACE reads using MiXCR and keeps one entry per CDR3 protein. The profile covers approximately 24,000 distinct CDR3 sequences, with around 4.7% appearing a single time and 4.5% to 6.5% taken by the ten largest. Sample: PBMCs, taken at surgery. The receptors shown here come from a male donor with early-stage non-small cell lung cancer.

This clonotype occurred many times. The chain's CDR3 is CASSQADSYTGELFF. As DNA, the CDR3 is TGTGCCAGCAGCCAAGCGGACTCTTACACCGGGGAGCTGTTTTTT. The chain combines TRBV4-2 with TRBJ2-2, with a weak D call TRBD2 (5 bases). The germline V gene encodes CDR1 LGHNA and CDR2 YNFKEQ. The V gene lost 1 base and the J gene lost 3 bases, with 9 bases spanning the gap. The CDR3 has 15 amino acids.

This clonotype has ten or more counts. V usage is TRBV7-8 and J usage is TRBJ2-2; TRBD2 matches 8 bases. The CDR3 consists of 16 residues. Germline CDR1 reads SGHVS; CDR2 reads FQNEAQ. The ends lost 1 base at V and 3 bases at J; junction bases unmatched: 4. The CDR3 region is CASSLGVAGYTGELFF. The CDR3 DNA reads TGTGCCAGCAGCTTAGGGGTAGCGGGATACACCGGGGAGCTGTTTTTT. Together with reference TRBV7-8 and TRBJ2-2, the CDR3 gives the full variable domain: GAGVSQSPRYKVAKRGQDVALRCDPISGHVSLFWYQQALGQGPEFLTYFQNEAQLDKSGLPSDRFFAERPEGSVSTLKIQRTQQEDSAVYLCASSLGVAGYTGELFFGEGSRLTVL.

The chain recombines TRBV30 with TRBJ1-5, with TRBD1 matching over 7 bases. In germline, CDR1 is GTSNPN, CDR2 SVGIG (reference sequence). With 2 bases clipped from V and 1 base from J, the junction kept 8 bases outside the gene matches. This CDR3 is 16 amino acids long. This CDR3 reads CAWSPPTGKSNQPQHF. CDR3 in DNA: TGTGCCTGGAGTCCACCGACAGGGAAGAGCAATCAGCCCCAGCATTTT.

This clonotype appeared many times. The V call is TRBV5-1, the J call TRBJ2-7; tentative D call: TRBD1 (6 bases). V was shortened by 4 bases and J by 5 bases, with 19 bases between the two germline ends. The CDR3 contains 15 residues. Germline V gives CDR1 SGHRS, CDR2 YFSETQ. CDR3 nucleotide sequence: TGCGCCAGCAGCCTGGCCGGGACACCGACCCACGAGCAGTACTTC. Translated, it gives CASSLAGTPTHEQYF.

In its sample, this clonotype was seen a few times. The rearrangement uses TRBV18 and TRBJ1-1; 7 nucleotides line up with TRBD1. V shed 3 bases and J 3 bases; nucleotides not matched to a gene: 13. Germline lookup yields CDR1 KGHSH and CDR2 LQKENI. The CDR3 runs 17 residues. In nucleotides, the CDR3 is TGTGCCAGCTCACCTTCGCTGGGAGGGGGCTCCGACACTGAAGCTTTCTTT. It specifies CASSPSLGGGSDTEAFF.

The sample holds many counts of this clonotype. The V and J genes are TRBV28 and TRBJ1-4; 7 positions agree with TRBD1. CDR3 length: 14 amino acids. Germline lookup yields CDR1 MDHEN and CDR2 SYDVKM. The junction had 6 bases not matched to a gene; V was cut back by 4 bases and J by 7 bases. The CDR3 region is CASSSGTVSEKLFF. In DNA, the CDR3 is TGTGCCAGCAGTTCCGGGACAGTAAGTGAAAAACTGTTTTTT.

This clonotype has just a few counts. The CDR3 DNA reads as TGTGCCAGCTCGCGACCTGAGGGTGCGGGGTCACCCCTCCACTTT. It is translated as CASSRPEGAGSPLHF. The rearrangement uses TRBV18 and TRBJ1-6; no definite D call. The CDR3 sequence is 15 residues long. CDR1 and CDR2 (germline): KGHSH, LQKENI. The ends were cut back, 6 bases at V and 10 bases at J, with 19 bases in the middle.

Many counts were recorded for this clonotype. This chain uses TRBV7-2 with TRBJ2-3; no definite D call. Germline V lookup: CDR1 SGHTA, CDR2 FQGNSA. This CDR3 region has 14 residues. Trimming took off 2 bases at V and 3 bases at J, with 9 bases between the two ends. In nucleotides, the CDR3 is TGTGCCAGCAGCTTACTTACATGGACAGATACGCAGTATTTT. As protein: CASSLLTWTDTQYF.

This clonotype was counted at least ten times. V is TRBV28 and J is TRBJ2-1, with no clear D. This CDR3 comprises 12 residues. The germline gives CDR1 MDHEN, CDR2 SYDVKM. The V end was cut by 5 bases, the J end by 10 bases, with 12 bases between. CDR3 loop: CASSASSLEQFF. The CDR3 region has the DNA TGTGCCAGCAGTGCCTCGTCCTTGGAGCAGTTCTTC.

This clonotype came up many times. The V gene is TRBV20-1, the J gene TRBJ2-3; D not resolved. The CDR3 covers 13 residues. Germline CDR1 reads DFQATT; CDR2 reads SNEGSKA (reference sequence). V lost 5 bases to trimming and J lost 2 bases, with 11 bases between them. CDR3 region: CSAPRLSTDTQYF. The CDR3 coding sequence is TGCAGTGCTCCCCGATTGTCCACAGATACGCAGTATTTT.

The sample holds many counts of this clonotype. The rearrangement uses TRBV5-4 and TRBJ2-5; D is unclear. V lost 1 base and J 4 bases, leaving 8 bases between the germline ends. CDR1 SGHNT and CDR2 YYREEE come from the germline V gene (reference sequence). CDR3 length equals 13 residues. This CDR3 is CASSLSQTETQYF. DNA for the CDR3: TGTGCCAGCAGCTTGAGTCAGACAGAGACCCAGTACTTC.

This clonotype occurred many times. This chain uses TRBV15 with TRBJ1-2; D unresolved. Deletions cut 3 bases from V and 2 bases from J, with 13 bases between. The germline V gene encodes CDR1 LNHNV and CDR2 YYDKDF (reference sequence). This CDR3 is 15 amino acids long. CDR3 bases: TGTGCCACCAGCAGGGCCCCCGGTTTGAACTATGGCTACACCTTC. Protein sequence: CATSRAPGLNYGYTF.

This clonotype was counted many times. The rearrangement joins TRBV28 to TRBJ1-5; unclear D gene. The ends were cut back, 4 bases at V and 3 bases at J, with 10 bases in the middle. CDR1 is MDHEN and CDR2 is SYDVKM in the germline V gene. The length of the CDR3 is 14 residues. DNA for the CDR3: TGTGCCAGCAGTTACGGGAATGCCAATCAGCCCCAGCATTTT. Encoded protein: CASSYGNANQPQHF.

The table lists this clonotype with a few counts. The CDR3 DNA sequence: TGTGCCAGCAGTGAGAGCAGCGGCAATCAGCCCCAGCATTTT. Amino acid sequence: CASSESSGNQPQHF. The rearrangement joins TRBV6-4 to TRBJ1-5; D is ambiguous. The CDR3 consists of 14 residues. Trimming took off 3 bases at V and 2 bases at J, with 8 bases between the two ends. Germline V gene sequence: CDR1 MRHNA, CDR2 SNTAGT.

The table lists this clonotype with many counts. The limits of the CDR3 on the DNA are not certain, so only TCRdb's listed CDR3 is given. The chain is built from TRBV12-3 or TRBV12-4 and TRBJ2-2. The CDR3 contains 14 residues when both ends are counted. CDR3 protein: CASSARLRAGELFF.

The table lists this clonotype with many counts. The chain is built from TRBV5-1 and TRBJ2-7, with 8 bases fitting TRBD2. Germline values: CDR1 SGHRS, CDR2 YFSETQ. The CDR3 is made up of 14 amino acids. V was pared by 5 bases and J by 3 bases, with 7 bases of the junction left unmatched. Here the CDR3 DNA reads TGCGCCAGCAGGATGGGACTAGGGTTCTACGAGCAGTACTTC. This sequence encodes CASRMGLGFYEQYF. Full variable domain (remainder filled in from reference TRBV5-1 and TRBJ2-7): KAGVTQTPRYLIKTRGQQVTLSCSPISGHRSVSWYQQTPGQGLQFLFEYFSETQRNKGNFPGRFSGRQFSNSRSEMNVSTLELGDSALYLCASRMGLGFYEQYFGPGTRLTVT.